The entry below describes one T cell receptor (beta chain). In the source study's methods: Researchers report that nucleated cell counts were estimated from reference gene primer amplification. Sequenced by immunoSEQ multiplex PCR; TCRdb stores in-frame clones only, minus some. D and trimming come from the DNA, and the V and J calls and clone size come from that table. The sample lists about 63,000 clones; roughly 92% were seen once. This sample was taken from a study of blood T cell repertoires in COVID-19. The overall study: Donors in the United States, Italy and Spain gave samples during acute or convalescent COVID-19. The analysed material was cDNA or gDNA that came from T cells, B-cell-depleted T cells, or PBMCs.

J lost 5 bases, V lost 5 bases, and 6 bases had no gene match. From germline, CDR1 is LGHDT and CDR2 YNNKEL (reference sequence). The CDR3 has 15 residues. Specimen: peripheral blood. The V gene is TRBV3-1 (or the pseudogene TRBV3-2), the J gene TRBJ2-1; the match to TRBD2 covers 10 bases. The TCR comes from a man aged 45 to 65 with active COVID-19. The CDR3 DNA is TGTGCCAGCAGCGCCAGCGGGGGGGGAGACAATGAGCAGTTCTTC. It encodes CASSASGGGDNEQFF.